The 8 T cell receptor beta chains listed next were all sequenced from one sample in a study of T cells in Graves' hyperthyroidism and ophthalmopathy. Authors of the study amplified TCR beta CDR3 regions from RNA transcripts. Researchers ran a first-round RT-PCR on the TCR CDR3 using the HTBI primer set. TCRdb re-analysed the multiplex PCR reads in MiXCR, keeping a single row per CDR3 protein. Counted here are about 660,000 distinct CDR3 sequences, about 45% occurring once; the ten biggest clones make up about 7%. Sample: peripheral blood or thyroid tissue (not recorded which). These receptors originate from an adult man with Graves' disease, either hyperthyroidism or ophthalmopathy (not recorded which).

The genes are TRBV6-1 and TRBJ2-7; 7 bases match TRBD1. V dropped 8 bases and J dropped 2; count of bases not matched to a gene: 6. From germline, CDR1 is MNHNS and CDR2 SASEGT. The CDR3 is 13 amino acids. The CDR3 loop is CASGDRVAYEQYF. In DNA form, the CDR3 reads TGTGCCAGCGGAGACAGGGTCGCCTACGAGCAGTACTTC.

This clonotype has a count of ten or more. The rearrangement joins TRBV24-1 to TRBJ1-5; 7 bases align to TRBD1. V was clipped by 2 bases and J by 7 bases; unmatched bases: 7. The CDR3 has 15 amino acids. The V gene's germline CDR1 is KGHDR and CDR2 SFDVKD. The CDR3 region is CATSDWRGLGQPQHF. DNA of the CDR3: TGTGCCACCAGTGATTGGAGGGGGCTGGGGCAGCCCCAGCATTTT.

The V and J genes are TRBV20-1 and TRBJ2-5; D possibly uses TRBD1 or TRBD2 (6 bases each). Germline lookup yields CDR1 DFQATT and CDR2 SNEGSKA (reference sequence). Trimming stripped 1 base from V and 9 bases from J, with 9 bases between. This CDR3 is 11 amino acids long. The CDR3 DNA reads as TGCAGTGCTAGAGGGGGGGCGGCCCAGTACTTC. Translating it yields CSARGGAAQYF.

V usage is TRBV14 and J usage is TRBJ2-5, with 9 positions matching TRBD1. CDR1 is SGHDN, CDR2 FVKESK, per germline. V gave up 3 bases and J gave up 2 bases; unmatched junction bases: 7. The CDR3 runs to 16 residues. CDR3 DNA sequence: TGTGCCAGCAGCCACTCCGGGACAGGGAGGCAAGAGACCCAGTACTTC. Its translation is CASSHSGTGRQETQYF.

This clonotype has only a few counts. The chain carries TRBV7-9 and TRBJ2-7; 8 nucleotides match TRBD1. This CDR3 has 15 residues. Trimming removed 5 bases from V and 2 bases from J; junction bases left unmatched: 8. Germline V gives CDR1 SEHNR, CDR2 FQNEAQ (reference sequence). For the CDR3, the DNA is TGTGCCAGCAGCGATACCGGGACAGGCCCCTACGAGCAGTACTTC. This gives the protein CASSDTGTGPYEQYF.

This clonotype was seen at least ten times. The J gene is TRBJ1-3, the V gene TRBV2; the match to TRBD1 covers 7 bases. Trimming removed 6 bases from V and 0 bases from J; junction bases left unmatched: 11. Germline V gene sequence: CDR1 SNHLY, CDR2 FYNNEI. CDR3 length: 17 amino acids. This CDR3 reads CASRDHAWTGSGNTIYF. CDR3 bases: TGTGCCAGCAGGGACCACGCATGGACAGGCTCTGGAAACACCATATATTTT.

At least ten counts were recorded for this clonotype. This chain joins TRBV29-1 and TRBJ2-7; 7 bases align to TRBD1. Germline lookup yields CDR1 SQVTM and CDR2 ANQGSEA. The trim removed 4 bases at V and 2 bases at J, leaving 2 bases unmatched. The CDR3 spans 12 residues. The CDR3 DNA reads TGCAGCGTTGGGGACAGACCCTACGAGCAGTACTTC. Translation: CSVGDRPYEQYF.

This clonotype came up many times. The chain couples TRBV7-8 to TRBJ1-2; possibly TRBD1 for D (5 bases). Germline V gives CDR1 SGHVS, CDR2 FQNEAQ. Between the trimmed V and J ends, which lost 1 base and 8 bases, there was a span of 11 bases. CDR3 length equals 13 residues. CDR3 protein: CASSLERWTGYTF. DNA of the CDR3: TGTGCCAGCAGCTTAGAAAGGTGGACAGGCTACACCTTC.